This T cell receptor beta chain was retrieved from a study of T-cell memory formation after mild COVID-19. TCRdb independently ran MiXCR on the 5' RACE reads; one entry per CDR3 protein. The sample carries about 210,000 distinct CDR3 sequences, roughly 30% recorded once. This clonotype was counted only a few times. The source of this sequence is an adult woman who had mild COVID-19 (a few samples of this study predate the infection). Cell type and time point are not known. Sequenced material: PBMCs or a T cell subset sorted from them (not recorded which).

The CDR3 DNA reads as TGTGCCAGCAGCTCCTCGACAGGGAAAAGCTATAATTCACCCCTCCACTTT. As protein: CASSSSTGKSYNSPLHF. The chain recombines TRBV7-9 with TRBJ1-6, with 7 bases that match TRBD1. The germline V gene has CDR1 SEHNR and CDR2 FQNEAQ (reference sequence). V was clipped by 4 bases and J by 3 bases; unmatched bases: 9. The CDR3 runs 17 residues.